This TCR beta chain was observed in a study of T cell changes during pregnancy in multiple sclerosis (dated by TCRdb to about 2019). About the study as a whole: In women with multiple sclerosis, the researchers looked at how the T cell repertoire shifted as pregnancy progressed.

The library was produced with the immunoSEQ multiplex PCR assay. TCRdb mirrors the immuneACCESS table, restricted to in-frame sequences. Some clones are absent from its copies; in checked studies, under half trace to an unresolved V gene, and the reason for the others is unknown. The sample table shows over 70,000 clones, and 90% to 95% are seen once. The ten largest clonotypes hold approximately 0.8% of the sample. CDR1 ENHRY and CDR2 SYGVKD are derived from the germline V gene. Inclusive of the bounding cysteine and phenylalanine, the CDR3 is 12 residues long. The CDR3 DNA has 36 bases and is translated from base 1. The V end gives up 6 bases and the J end 7 bases, leaving 4 bases in the junction not matched to a gene. To note about this clone: The antigen this receptor binds is unknown. No per-base quality is available; no much larger clone lies one base away.

The sequence derives from a female donor with multiple sclerosis, enrolled in a pregnancy study. The V gene is TRBV10-3 and the J gene is TRBJ1-2; 8 bases in the junction line up with TRBD1. This specimen consisted of peripheral blood, obtained in the third trimester of pregnancy. The nucleotide sequence reads TGTGCCATCAGATCCACAGGGGGTGGCTACACCTTC. Protein translation: CAIRSTGGGYTF.